Listed below are T cell receptor beta chains from one sample, sequenced in a study of blood T cell repertoires in COVID-19. TCRdb's table, derived via immunoSEQ multiplex PCR, lists solely in-frame clones and lacks some. The table has over 55,000 clones, 84% seen once; the top ten hold 8.8%. The sample was peripheral blood. These receptors originate from a middle-aged man with active COVID-19. Both conserved end residues are part of each CDR3. The order of the fields is CDR3 protein, CDR3 DNA, D gene, clone size, J gene, V gene. A D gene is named only where the DNA matches it firmly. Clone size, where shown, is once, few, many, or a class for clones that have expanded.

CATSSFPLGAVSGTDTQYF TGTGCCACCAGCAGTTTCCCCTTGGGAGCGGTTTCGGGCACAGATACGCAGTATTTT NA NA TRBJ2-3 TRBV15
CASSSGQYYEQYF TGTGCCAGCAGCTCGGGACAGTACTACGAGCAGTACTTC TRBD1 few TRBJ2-7 TRBV5-5
CASSPGQGLTYEQYF TGCGCCAGCAGCCCCGGACAGGGCTTAACCTACGAGCAGTACTTC TRBD1 NA TRBJ2-7 TRBV5-1
CASSQRHANTEAFF TGTGCCAGCAGCCAGCGGCATGCGAACACTGAAGCTTTCTTT NA NA TRBJ1-1 TRBV16
CSVEDAQPQHF TGCAGCGTTGAAGATGCGCAGCCCCAGCATTTT NA few TRBJ1-5 TRBV29-1
CASSSSAGNLRGYTF NA NA NA TRBJ1-2 TRBV6-2/TRBV6-3
CASRKTRGDTQYF TGCGCCAGCAGGAAGACCCGGGGGGACACGCAGTATTTT TRBD2 NA TRBJ2-3 TRBV10-1
CASSLATGGDEKLFF TGCGCCAGCAGCTTGGCGACAGGGGGCGACGAAAAACTGTTTTTT TRBD1 NA TRBJ1-4 TRBV5-1
CASSLAPGSTDTQYF TGCGCCAGCAGCTTGGCCCCCGGTAGCACAGATACGCAGTATTTT NA NA TRBJ2-3 TRBV5-1
CASSQDGGAGWQFF TGTGCCAGCAGCCAAGATGGGGGGGCGGGATGGCAGTTCTTC NA NA TRBJ2-1 TRBV3-1/TRBV3-2
CASRPDRGWYEQYF TGTGCCAGCAGACCAGACAGGGGTTGGTACGAGCAGTACTTC TRBD1 NA TRBJ2-7 TRBV6-5
CASSFRQRPGYTF TGTGCCAGCAGCTTCCGACAACGCCCTGGCTACACCTTC NA few TRBJ1-2 TRBV7-2
CASSLGGGRGGYGYTF TGTGCCAGCAGCTTAGGGGGTGGGAGGGGAGGATATGGCTACACCTTC NA NA TRBJ1-2 TRBV7-2
CASSLNRDAYGYTF TGCGCCAGCAGCTTGAACAGGGATGCCTATGGCTACACCTTC NA NA TRBJ1-2 TRBV5-1
CASSFSGMNTEAFF TGCGCCAGCAGCTTCTCAGGGATGAACACTGAAGCTTTCTTT NA NA TRBJ1-1 TRBV5-1
CASSQGDRGIKQYF TGTGCCAGTAGCCAGGGTGACAGGGGAATAAAGCAGTACTTC TRBD1 few TRBJ2-7 TRBV19
CASSFGEYQETQYF TGTGCCAGCAGTTTCGGAGAGTACCAAGAGACCCAGTACTTC NA NA TRBJ2-5 TRBV6-2/TRBV6-3
CASSLAGGDSNQPQHF TGCGCCAGCAGCTTGGCCGGGGGGGATAGCAATCAGCCCCAGCATTTT NA NA TRBJ1-5 TRBV5-1
CASSVGGGRGNEQFF TGTGCCAGCAGCGTAGGGGGAGGGAGAGGCAATGAGCAGTTCTTC TRBD2 NA TRBJ2-1 TRBV9
CASSQVSGQTEAFF TGCGCCAGCAGCCAAGTTTCAGGGCAAACTGAAGCTTTCTTT NA NA TRBJ1-1 TRBV4-3
CASSLDLQGANTGELFF TGCGCCAGCAGCTTGGACCTACAGGGAGCGAACACCGGGGAGCTGTTTTTT NA NA TRBJ2-2 TRBV5-1
CASSINRGPNYGYTF TGTGCCAGTAGTATCAACAGGGGACCTAACTATGGCTACACCTTC TRBD1 NA TRBJ1-2 TRBV19
CASSIGRGTYEQYF TGTGCCAGTAGTATAGGTCGGGGTACCTACGAGCAGTACTTC NA NA TRBJ2-7 TRBV19
CASSQDRRSAFF TGTGCCAGCAGCCAAGATCGGCGGTCGGCTTTCTTT NA NA TRBJ1-1 TRBV3-1/TRBV3-2
CATSDARGIYNEQFF TGTGCCACCAGTGATGCCAGGGGAATCTACAATGAGCAGTTCTTC NA NA TRBJ2-1 TRBV24-1
CASSYGWETQYF TGTGCCAGCAGTTACGGCTGGGAGACCCAGTACTTC NA NA TRBJ2-5 TRBV6-6
CASSLGLAGGETQYF TGTGCCAGCAGCTTGGGACTAGCGGGAGGAGAGACCCAGTACTTC TRBD2 NA TRBJ2-5 TRBV9
CASSKPGLGTDTQYF TGTGCCAGCAGCAAACCGGGACTAGGAACAGATACGCAGTATTTT TRBD2 NA TRBJ2-3 TRBV3-1/TRBV3-2
CASSSGQGVPYNEQFF TGCGCCAGCAGCTCGGGACAGGGAGTCCCCTACAATGAGCAGTTCTTC TRBD1 NA TRBJ2-1 TRBV5-1
CASSQVTYEQYF TGTGCCAGCAGCCAAGTTACCTACGAGCAGTACTTC NA NA TRBJ2-7 TRBV3-1/TRBV3-2
CASWTRQVGYGYTF TGTGCCAGCTGGACACGACAGGTGGGGTATGGCTACACCTTC NA medium-sized TRBJ1-2 TRBV2
CATSRDQLGGTEAFF TGTGCCACCAGCAGAGATCAATTGGGAGGCACTGAAGCTTTCTTT NA NA TRBJ1-1 TRBV15
CSALLGTGTSGGKSSYNEQFF TGCAGCGCCTTATTGGGGACCGGGACTAGCGGGGGGAAAAGCTCCTACAATGAGCAGTTCTTC TRBD2 NA TRBJ2-1 TRBV29-1
CASSSPSGVYNEQFF TGCGCCAGCAGCTCCCCCAGCGGGGTATACAATGAGCAGTTCTTC TRBD2 NA TRBJ2-1 TRBV5-1
CASSPTSVQETQYF TGTGCCAGCAGTCCCACTAGCGTACAAGAGACCCAGTACTTC TRBD2 NA TRBJ2-5 TRBV5-4
CASSQDRRGGYTF TGTGCCAGCAGCCAAGATCGTCGGGGTGGCTACACCTTC NA few TRBJ1-2 TRBV3-1/TRBV3-2
CASSPEAVNTEAFF TGTGCCAGCAGCCCAGAGGCGGTGAACACTGAAGCTTTCTTT NA NA TRBJ1-1 TRBV7-2
CASSLTGLMNTEAFF TGCGCCAGCAGCTTGACGGGACTCATGAACACTGAAGCTTTCTTT NA NA TRBJ1-1 TRBV5-1
CASAGGGLGSNQPQHF TGTGCCAGCGCCGGGGGAGGTCTCGGAAGCAATCAGCCCCAGCATTTT NA medium-sized TRBJ1-5 TRBV7-8
CASSQRGGPDGNTIYF TGCGCCAGCAGTCAAAGGGGGGGGCCAGATGGAAACACCATATATTTT NA NA TRBJ1-3 TRBV23-1
CASSLGLSGSAEQFF TGTGCCAGCAGCTTAGGGCTCAGCGGGAGTGCTGAGCAGTTCTTC TRBD2 NA TRBJ2-1 TRBV7-2
CASSQETPPRNNEQFF TGTGCCAGCAGCCAAGAAACGCCACCCAGGAACAATGAGCAGTTCTTC NA NA TRBJ2-1 TRBV3-1/TRBV3-2
CASSLGGAGGDEKLFF TGTGCCAGCAGCTTAGGCGGGGCAGGAGGGGATGAAAAACTGTTTTTT NA NA TRBJ1-4 TRBV11-2
CASSPRLAVGETQYF TGTGCCAGCAGCCCGCGGCTAGCGGTTGGAGAGACCCAGTACTTC TRBD2 NA TRBJ2-5 TRBV5-4
CASRLGLRRGYNEQFF TGTGCCAGCAGGTTGGGACTTCGACGGGGCTACAATGAGCAGTTCTTC NA few TRBJ2-1 TRBV2
CASSLGTGGNQPQHF TGCGCCAGCAGCTTGGGGACAGGGGGTAATCAGCCCCAGCATTTT TRBD1 once TRBJ1-5 TRBV5-1
CASSLAPTEVDTIYF TGTGCCAGCAGCTTGGCTCCGACAGAGGTGGACACCATATATTTT NA NA TRBJ1-3 TRBV5-6